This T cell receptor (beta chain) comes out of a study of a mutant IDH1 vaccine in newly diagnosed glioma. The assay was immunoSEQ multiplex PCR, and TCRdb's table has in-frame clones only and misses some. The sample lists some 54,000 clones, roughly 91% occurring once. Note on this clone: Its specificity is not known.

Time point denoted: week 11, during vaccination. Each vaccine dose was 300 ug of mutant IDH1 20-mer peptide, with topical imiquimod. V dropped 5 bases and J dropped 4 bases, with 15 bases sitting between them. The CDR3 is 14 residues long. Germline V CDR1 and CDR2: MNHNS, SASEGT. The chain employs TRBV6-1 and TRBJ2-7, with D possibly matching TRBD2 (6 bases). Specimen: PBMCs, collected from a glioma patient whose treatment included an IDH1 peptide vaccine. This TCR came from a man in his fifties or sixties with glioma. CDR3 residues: CASSSEGPFYEQYF. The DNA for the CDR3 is TGTGCCAGCAGTTCGGAGGGACCCTTTTACGAGCAGTACTTC.